In its sample, the clone carrying this TCR beta chain was seen a few times. Antigen unknown. Germline V gene sequence: CDR1 SQVTM, CDR2 ANQGSEA. Trimming left V 4 bases short and J 4 bases short, with 17 bases between. The CDR3 contains 15 residues. These data come from a study of T cells in Graves' hyperthyroidism and ophthalmopathy. Study results and caveats: In blood, most of the thyroid clonotypes expanded above 0.001 were also present.

Researchers took RNA transcripts and amplified the TCR beta CDR3 regions from them. HTBI primers were the set used in a first-round RT-PCR of the TCR CDR3. One entry per CDR3 protein, called by TCRdb with MiXCR from the multiplex PCR reads. The sample contains hundreds of thousands of distinct CDR3 sequences, around 14% of which appear only once. Patients aged 18 to 65 had newly diagnosed hyperthyroidism that had lasted under 2 months. On the basis of clinical symptoms, serum thyroxine and TRAb, thyroid ultrasound and orbital computed tomography, diagnoses were made. A roughly 10 ml volume of fresh peripheral blood provided the PBMCs.

The sequence came from a woman aged 25-40 years with Graves' hyperthyroidism. J is TRBJ2-1 and V is TRBV29-1, with a tentative D call TRBD2 (6 bases). Sequencing input: blood. CDR3 region: CSVGERASEYNEQFF. The DNA of the CDR3 is TGCAGCGTTGGAGAGAGGGCTAGCGAATACAATGAGCAGTTCTTC.